The rows below give T cell receptor beta chains drawn from one sample of a study of CD8 T cells in ankylosing spondylitis. TCRdb ran MiXCR on the 5' RACE reads and lists one entry per CDR3 protein. The data contain around 130,000 distinct CDR3 sequences, approximately 10% of them singletons. Sequenced sample: blood, either unsorted or a sorted T cell fraction (not recorded which). These receptors all stem from a male donor with ankylosing spondylitis or in good health (not recorded which). Both conserved end residues are part of each CDR3.

v_call cdr3_aa
TRBV7-2 CASSSWTSRTDTQYF
TRBV7-2 CASNLDDNEQFF
TRBV5-6 CASSLALANEQYF
TRBV12-3/TRBV12-4 CASRFSAERNQPQHF
TRBV20-1 CSARPTSGRRSDTQYF
TRBV5-1 CASSWSDRSSGNTIYF
TRBV6-2/TRBV6-3 CASSLSPGNSYEQYF
TRBV7-2 CASSLAAPSYEQYF
TRBV20-1 CSARVSQGFGYTF
TRBV20-1 CSARSTGEAFF
TRBV7-8 CASSDNPREAEQFF
TRBV15 CATSRDNGPMYEQYF
TRBV11-2 CASSLGRPGQGINYGYTF
TRBV10-3 CAISESVTQETQYF
TRBV3-1 CASSQEAGAYLQETQYF
TRBV5-1 CASSSTLAGSQETQYF
TRBV12-3/TRBV12-4 CASSEDFPETQYF
TRBV27 CASKGGTGRFTEAFF
TRBV6-6 CASSRQVYEQYF
TRBV5-5 CASSPPGHLGGELFF
TRBV5-1 CASSKIRGPQETQYF
TRBV29-1 CSVEDGREAFF
TRBV6-5 CASSDVEGGGETQYF
TRBV5-1 CASSLELADGTDTQYF
TRBV20-1 CSARSAGTPLIEQYF
TRBV20-1 CSAMDEGGPYEQYF
TRBV6-2/TRBV6-3 CASSYPAVSASGRFRDTQYF
TRBV27 CASSYAGTGRVPQYF
TRBV21-1 CASNDTGTLASYEQYF
TRBV7-8 CASSLNAGGSGSYEQYF
TRBV11-2 CASSLFSVTQASTDTQYF
TRBV12-3/TRBV12-4 CASSPGQGWNEQFF
TRBV6-5 CASSYNRDSEQFF
TRBV30 CAWSGHSQEKLFF
TRBV20-1 CCARDIGASGNSKNIQYF
TRBV5-6 CASSFYDSRTYNEQFF
TRBV7-2 CASSLKAGGGNEQFF
TRBV5-1 CASSSGVTGANVLTF
TRBV6-6 CASSYVYSNEQFF
TRBV5-6 CASSLASGFYTEAFF
TRBV20-1 CSASPRAGLHTGELFF
TRBV29-1 CSVEGGAIDEQFF
TRBV7-8 CASSPRLPRSYEQYF
TRBV12-3/TRBV12-4 CASSLQGGSLYEQYF
TRBV5-1 CASSLAPGGPSSNEQFF
TRBV11-2 CASSLTTGDYEQYF
TRBV19 CASRNTDQETQYF
TRBV29-1 CSVEEGESSYNEQFF
TRBV3-1 CASRHGGDTDTQYF
TRBV28 CASSSTWTSSYNEQFF
TRBV20-1 CSARDRGSGYSYNEQFF
TRBV5-1 CASSRGDTDTQYF
TRBV4-2 CASSQIIGTSGRVNTGELFF
TRBV6-6 CASRVDSEYEQFF
TRBV28 CASSLLQNQETQYF
TRBV20-1 CSASYDGWGRYEQYF
TRBV20-1 CSANRAEYGYTF